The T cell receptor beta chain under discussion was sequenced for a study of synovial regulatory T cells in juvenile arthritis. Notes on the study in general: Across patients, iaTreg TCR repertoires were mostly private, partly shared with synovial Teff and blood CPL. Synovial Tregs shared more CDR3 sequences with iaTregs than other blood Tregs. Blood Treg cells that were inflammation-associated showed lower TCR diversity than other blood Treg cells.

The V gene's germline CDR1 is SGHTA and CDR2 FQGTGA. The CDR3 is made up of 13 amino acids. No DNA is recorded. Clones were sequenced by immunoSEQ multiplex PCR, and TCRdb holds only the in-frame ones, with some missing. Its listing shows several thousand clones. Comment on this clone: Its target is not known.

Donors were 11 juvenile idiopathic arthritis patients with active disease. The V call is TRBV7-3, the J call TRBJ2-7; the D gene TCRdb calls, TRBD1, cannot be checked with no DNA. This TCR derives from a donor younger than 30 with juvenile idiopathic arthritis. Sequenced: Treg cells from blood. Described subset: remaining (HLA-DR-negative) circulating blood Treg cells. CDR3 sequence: CASSLIPGGEQYF.